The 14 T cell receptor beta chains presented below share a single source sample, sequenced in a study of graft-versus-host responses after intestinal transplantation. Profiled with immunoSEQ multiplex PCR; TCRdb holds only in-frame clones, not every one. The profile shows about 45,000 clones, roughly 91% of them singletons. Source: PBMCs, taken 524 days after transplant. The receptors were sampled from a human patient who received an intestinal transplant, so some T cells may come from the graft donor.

DNA for the CDR3: TGCGCCAGCAGCCAAGGAACGGGAGGTATGAACGAGCAGTACTTC. Its translation is CASSQGTGGMNEQYF. The chain combines TRBV4-1 with TRBJ2-7, with 7 bases matching TRBD2. V lost 1 base, J lost 5 bases, and 8 bases stayed unmatched. The CDR3 covers 15 residues. The V gene's germline CDR1 is MGHRA and CDR2 YSYEKL.

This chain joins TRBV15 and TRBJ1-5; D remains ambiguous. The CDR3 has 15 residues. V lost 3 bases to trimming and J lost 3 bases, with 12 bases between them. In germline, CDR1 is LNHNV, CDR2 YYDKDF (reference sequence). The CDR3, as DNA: TGTGCCACCAGCAGTGATGGACGGCTCAATCAGCCCCAGCATTTT. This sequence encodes CATSSDGRLNQPQHF.

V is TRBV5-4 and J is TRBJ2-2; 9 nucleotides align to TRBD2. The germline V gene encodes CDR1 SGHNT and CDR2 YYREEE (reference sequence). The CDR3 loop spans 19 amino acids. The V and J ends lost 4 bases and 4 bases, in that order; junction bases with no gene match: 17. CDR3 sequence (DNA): TGTGCCAGCAGCCCCCGGGGTAGCGGGAGCGATCGCGCCACCGGGGAGCTGTTTTTT. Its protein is CASSPRGSGSDRATGELFF.

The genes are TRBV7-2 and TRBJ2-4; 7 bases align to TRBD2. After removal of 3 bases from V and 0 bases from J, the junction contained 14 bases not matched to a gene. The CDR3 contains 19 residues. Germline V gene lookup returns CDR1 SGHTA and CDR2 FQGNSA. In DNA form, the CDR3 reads TGTGCCAGCAGCTTGGAGCTTATCTCAGCGGGAATAGCCAAAAACATTCAGTACTTC. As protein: CASSLELISAGIAKNIQYF.

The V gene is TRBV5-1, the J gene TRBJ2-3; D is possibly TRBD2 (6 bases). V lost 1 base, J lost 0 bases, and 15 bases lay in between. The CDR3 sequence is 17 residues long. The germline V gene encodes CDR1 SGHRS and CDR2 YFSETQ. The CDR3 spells CASSLRSHSGSTDTQYF. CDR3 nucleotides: TGCGCCAGCAGCTTGAGGTCGCATAGCGGAAGCACAGATACGCAGTATTTT.

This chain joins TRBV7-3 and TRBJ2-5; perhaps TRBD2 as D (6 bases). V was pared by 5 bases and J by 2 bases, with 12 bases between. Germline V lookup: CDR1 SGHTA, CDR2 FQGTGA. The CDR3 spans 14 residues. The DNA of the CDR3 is TGTGCCAGCAGCCCTTCGGGGGTACAAGAGACCCAGTACTTC. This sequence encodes CASSPSGVQETQYF.

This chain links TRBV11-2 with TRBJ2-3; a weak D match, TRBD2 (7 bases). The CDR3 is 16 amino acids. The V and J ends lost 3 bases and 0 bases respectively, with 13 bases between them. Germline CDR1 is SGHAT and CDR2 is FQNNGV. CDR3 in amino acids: CASSLGAGASTDTQYF. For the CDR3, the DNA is TGTGCCAGCAGCTTGGGGGCGGGAGCGAGCACAGATACGCAGTATTTT.

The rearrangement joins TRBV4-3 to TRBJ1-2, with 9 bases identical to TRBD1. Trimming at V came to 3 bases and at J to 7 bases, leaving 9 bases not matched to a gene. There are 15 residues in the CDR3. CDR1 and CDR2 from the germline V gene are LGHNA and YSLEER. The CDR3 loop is CASSQSPGQGGGYTF. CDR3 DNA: TGCGCCAGCAGCCAGTCCCCGGGACAGGGCGGTGGCTACACCTTC.

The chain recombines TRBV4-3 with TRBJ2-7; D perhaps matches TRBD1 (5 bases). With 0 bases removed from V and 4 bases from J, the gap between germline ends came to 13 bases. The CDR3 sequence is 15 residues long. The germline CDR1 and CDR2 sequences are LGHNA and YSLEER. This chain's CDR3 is CASSQDSGKVYEQYF. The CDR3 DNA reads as TGCGCCAGCAGCCAAGATTCAGGGAAGGTGTACGAGCAGTACTTC.

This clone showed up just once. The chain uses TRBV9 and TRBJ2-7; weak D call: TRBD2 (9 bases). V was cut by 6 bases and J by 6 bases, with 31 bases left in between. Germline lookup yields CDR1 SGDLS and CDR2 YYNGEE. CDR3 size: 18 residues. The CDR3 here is CASNLPSGQGSGSREQYF. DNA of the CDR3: TGTGCCAGCAACCTACCATCCGGACAGGGTAGCGGGAGCCGCGAGCAGTACTTC. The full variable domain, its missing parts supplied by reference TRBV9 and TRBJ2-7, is DSGVTQTPKHLITATGQRVTLRCSPRSGDLSVYWYQQSLDQGLQFLIQYYNGEERAKGNILERFSAQQFPDLHSELNLSSLELGDSALYFCASNLPSGQGSGSREQYFGPGTRLTVT.

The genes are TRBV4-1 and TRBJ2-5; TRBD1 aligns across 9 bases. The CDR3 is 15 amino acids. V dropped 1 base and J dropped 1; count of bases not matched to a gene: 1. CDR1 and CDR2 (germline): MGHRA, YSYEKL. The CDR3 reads CASSQGDRVQETQYF. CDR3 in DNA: TGCGCCAGCAGCCAAGGGGACAGGGTCCAAGAGACCCAGTACTTC.

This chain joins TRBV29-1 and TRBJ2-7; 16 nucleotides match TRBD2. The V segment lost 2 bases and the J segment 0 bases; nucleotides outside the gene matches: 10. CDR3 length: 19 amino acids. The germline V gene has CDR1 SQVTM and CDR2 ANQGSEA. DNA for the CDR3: TGCAGCGTTGAACCCGGGACTAGCGGGAGGGTCCTAACCTCCTACGAGCAGTACTTC. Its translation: CSVEPGTSGRVLTSYEQYF.

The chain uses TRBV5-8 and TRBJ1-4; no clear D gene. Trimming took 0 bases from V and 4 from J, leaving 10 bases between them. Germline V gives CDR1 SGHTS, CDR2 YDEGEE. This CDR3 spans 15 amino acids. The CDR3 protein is CASSLGRMGNEKLFF. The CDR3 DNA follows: TGTGCCAGCAGCTTGGGGAGGATGGGTAATGAAAAACTGTTTTTT.

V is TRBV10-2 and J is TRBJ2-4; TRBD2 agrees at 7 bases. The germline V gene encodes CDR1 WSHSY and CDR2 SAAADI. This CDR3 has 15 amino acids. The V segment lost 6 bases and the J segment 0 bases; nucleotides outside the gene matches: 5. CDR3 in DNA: TGCGCCAGCAGCCCTAGCGGCTTAGCCAAAAACATTCAGTACTTC. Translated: CASSPSGLAKNIQYF.